The T cell receptor (beta chain) under discussion was sequenced for a study of T cell therapy after organ transplantation. Study results and limitations: Few nonresponder expansions may reflect low coverage from poor CD8+ yield.

As regards this clone: Its target is unknown.

TCRdb keeps only in-frame clones here, not all; method: immunoSEQ multiplex PCR. The table records some 47,000 clones, about 95% of them present only once. The CDR3 is 17 residues long. The germline CDR1 and CDR2 sequences are SQVTM and ANQGSEA. The V gene end was trimmed by 6 bases and the J gene end by 7 bases; junction bases not matched to a gene: 18. This sequence originates from a human patient who had received a solid organ transplant and had CMV disease. This sequence joins TRBV29-1 and TRBJ2-7; 13 bases are shared with TRBD2. The input for sequencing was CD8+ T cells from blood, taken before autologous CMV-specific T cell therapy. CDR3: CSVVGETLAGGLWEQYF. For the CDR3, the DNA is TGCAGCGTCGTCGGCGAAACACTAGCGGGAGGGCTTTGGGAGCAGTACTTC.